This entry is about one TCR beta chain. This specimen belongs to a study of CD8+CD57+ T cells in acquired aplastic anemia. Study information: CD4+ and CD8+ cells, once sorted, gave DNA averaging around 3.4 ug.

In germline, CDR1 is SGHAT, CDR2 FQNNGV. This CDR3 has 16 amino acids. V lost 4 bases to trimming and J lost 4 bases; unmatched junction nucleotides: 10. Profiles of TCR beta VDJ and CDR3 were generated from a genomic DNA template. MiXCR, applied by TCRdb to the reads, yields one record per CDR3 protein. The sample contains around 180,000 distinct CDR3 sequences, approximately 48% of which appear only once. Patients chosen for sequencing had shown CD8+CD57+ cell expansion by flow cytometry. Every patient was diagnosed with severe acquired aplastic anemia. The chain recombines TRBV11-2 with TRBJ1-1, with 9 bases aligning to TRBD1. The sequence derives from a human donor with aplastic anemia. The sample comprised sorted CD4+, CD8+, or CD8+CD57+ T cells (not recorded which) from PBMCs. In DNA form, the CDR3 reads TGTGCCAGCAGCTCCCCGCGGGACAGGGAGGGCACTGAAGCTTTCTTT. As protein: CASSSPRDREGTEAFF.